The 6 T cell receptor beta chains in this list originate from one sample, sequenced in a study of cytomegalovirus exposure and HLA in healthy donors. The PCR made use of 60 Vbeta and 13 Jbeta primers. Profiled with immunoSEQ multiplex PCR; TCRdb holds only in-frame clones, not every one. The sample records tens of thousands of clones, around 80% being singletons. The sequenced material came from PBMCs. The receptors come from a man aged 25 to 40 in good health and CMV-seronegative.

CDR3 in DNA: TGCAGCGTTGACAGGGGAGGGAAATCTAACTATGGCTACACCTTC. Translated: CSVDRGGKSNYGYTF. The chain is built from TRBV29-1 and TRBJ1-2; D might be TRBD1 (6 bases). This CDR3 spans 15 amino acids. The germline gives CDR1 SQVTM, CDR2 ANQGSEA. V shed 3 bases and J shed 0 bases, with 14 bases lying between them.

The chain is built from TRBV19 and TRBJ2-5; possibly TRBD1 for D (6 bases). This CDR3 has 17 residues. V was trimmed by 3 bases and J by 5 bases, leaving 22 bases between them. Germline V lookup: CDR1 LNHDA, CDR2 SQIVND (reference sequence). Here the CDR3 DNA reads TGTGCCAGTAGTATGGGGGAACTCAGGGGCTTGACGGAGACCCAGTACTTC. Its protein is CASSMGELRGLTETQYF.

This chain links TRBV10-2 with TRBJ1-2; D is unresolved. CDR1 WSHSY and CDR2 SAAADI come from the germline V gene. This CDR3 is 13 amino acids long. V was cut by 0 bases and J by 8 bases, with 10 bases left in between. CDR3 loop: CASSESTAAGYTF. The CDR3 DNA sequence: TGCGCCAGCAGTGAGTCGACTGCCGCAGGCTACACCTTC.

The chain joins TRBV7-2 to TRBJ1-5; possible D gene TRBD1, 6 bases. The CDR3 is made up of 15 amino acids. The germline V and J ends were trimmed by 4 bases and 3 bases, with 13 bases remaining between them. The germline CDR1 and CDR2 sequences are SGHTA and FQGNSA. The CDR3 reads CASSSHGQNNQPQHF. In DNA, the CDR3 is TGTGCCAGCAGCTCCCACGGACAGAACAATCAGCCCCAGCATTTT.

V usage is TRBV28 and J usage is TRBJ2-1; tentatively, D is TRBD1 (6 bases). Trimming took off 5 bases at V and 4 bases at J, with 18 bases between the two ends. Germline CDR1 and CDR2: MDHEN and SYDVKM. There are 16 residues in the CDR3. CDR3 nucleotide sequence: TGTGCCAGCAGTCCAACAGGGATCGTCCCATACAATGAGCAGTTCTTC. It codes for CASSPTGIVPYNEQFF.

This chain joins TRBV18 and TRBJ2-7; weak D call: TRBD1 (6 bases). The CDR3 runs to 12 residues. Between the trimmed V and J ends, which lost 3 bases and 5 bases, there was a span of 8 bases. Germline-derived CDR1 and CDR2 are KGHSH and LQKENI. CDR3 DNA sequence: TGTGCCAGCTCACCCCAGGGGAACGAGCAGTACTTC. Amino acids: CASSPQGNEQYF.